This is a list of T cell receptor beta chains from one sample in a study of regulatory T cells in long-lasting Graves disease. Each CDR3 protein is one row after TCRdb ran MiXCR on the multiplex PCR reads. Among 300,000 to 500,000 distinct CDR3 sequences listed, about 20% were seen once. The source was peripheral blood mononuclear cells (PBMCs), collected when the disease was refractory, from a patient treated with antithyroid drugs. These receptors were obtained from a female donor with Graves disease. Each CDR3 is given with its conserved first and last residue. D genes are given only for firm matches. Clone size is stated in some rows and not others, as once, few, many or a class when expanded.

d_gene: .; v_gene: TRBV9; j_gene: TRBJ1-1; abundance: few; CDR3aa: CASSGDSPRGGSFF; CDR3nt: TGTGCCAGCAGCGGAGACAGTCCAAGGGGGGGATCTTTCTTT
d_gene: .; v_gene: TRBV6-1; j_gene: TRBJ2-2; abundance: .; CDR3aa: CASTQTGGGELFF; CDR3nt: TGTGCCAGCACTCAGACTGGTGGAGGGGAGCTGTTTTTT
d_gene: TRBD2; v_gene: TRBV20-1; j_gene: TRBJ2-2; abundance: .; CDR3aa: CSGREGGTGELFF; CDR3nt: TGCAGTGGGCGGGAGGGGGGCACCGGGGAGCTGTTTTTT
d_gene: .; v_gene: TRBV7-2; j_gene: TRBJ1-2; abundance: .; CDR3aa: CASSFGVSNYGYTF; CDR3nt: TGTGCCAGCAGCTTCGGGGTTTCTAACTATGGCTACACCTTC
d_gene: TRBD2; v_gene: TRBV7-2; j_gene: TRBJ2-2; abundance: .; CDR3aa: CASSWTSPYTGELFF; CDR3nt: TGTGCCAGCAGCTGGACTAGTCCCTACACCGGGGAGCTGTTTTTT
d_gene: TRBD1; v_gene: TRBV6-1; j_gene: TRBJ2-5; abundance: .; CDR3aa: CASRRGTGGQETQYF; CDR3nt: TGTGCCAGCAGGCGCGGGACAGGGGGACAGGAGACCCAGTACTTC
d_gene: .; v_gene: TRBV20-1; j_gene: TRBJ1-1; abundance: .; CDR3aa: CSARDAPTGNTEAFF; CDR3nt: TGCAGTGCTAGAGATGCCCCCACGGGGAACACTGAAGCTTTCTTT
d_gene: TRBD1; v_gene: TRBV7-9; j_gene: TRBJ1-4; abundance: few; CDR3aa: CASSLWTGSSEKLFF; CDR3nt: TGTGCCAGCAGCTTATGGACAGGGTCAAGTGAAAAACTGTTTTTT
d_gene: TRBD1; v_gene: TRBV7-2; j_gene: TRBJ2-1; abundance: few; CDR3aa: CASSSRGRQGASYNEQFF; CDR3nt: TGTGCCAGCAGCTCCCGGGGAAGACAGGGAGCTTCCTACAATGAGCAGTTCTTC
d_gene: .; v_gene: TRBV7-2; j_gene: TRBJ2-1; abundance: few; CDR3aa: CASSLAGLRHNEQFF; CDR3nt: TGTGCCAGCAGCTTAGCGGGGTTGCGGCACAATGAGCAGTTCTTC
d_gene: .; v_gene: TRBV12-3/TRBV12-4; j_gene: TRBJ1-2; abundance: many; CDR3aa: CASSLDSNYGYTF; CDR3nt: TGTGCCAGCAGTCTGGACAGTAACTATGGCTACACCTTC
d_gene: TRBD1; v_gene: TRBV6-1; j_gene: TRBJ2-5; abundance: many; CDR3aa: CASSSGGTQYF; CDR3nt: TGTGCCAGCAGCTCAGGGGGGACCCAGTACTTC
d_gene: .; v_gene: TRBV5-1; j_gene: TRBJ2-1; abundance: .; CDR3aa: CASSPGTIPNEQFF; CDR3nt: TGCGCCAGCAGCCCCGGGACCATACCCAATGAGCAGTTCTTC
d_gene: .; v_gene: TRBV28; j_gene: TRBJ2-2; abundance: many; CDR3aa: CASSLDGAGLHTGELFF; CDR3nt: TGTGCCAGCAGTTTAGATGGGGCAGGGCTGCACACCGGGGAGCTGTTTTTT
d_gene: .; v_gene: TRBV19; j_gene: TRBJ1-5; abundance: .; CDR3aa: CASSIDGADNQPQHF; CDR3nt: TGTGCCAGTAGTATAGATGGGGCGGACAATCAGCCCCAGCATTTT
d_gene: .; v_gene: TRBV19; j_gene: TRBJ1-5; abundance: .; CDR3aa: CASSIGRQPQHF; CDR3nt: TGTGCCAGTAGTATAGGACGGCAGCCCCAGCATTTT
d_gene: TRBD2; v_gene: TRBV6-2/TRBV6-3; j_gene: TRBJ2-5; abundance: many; CDR3aa: CASSNRLAGSTQETQYF; CDR3nt: TGTGCCAGCAGTAATCGACTAGCGGGGTCCACACAAGAGACCCAGTACTTC
d_gene: TRBD1; v_gene: TRBV24-1; j_gene: TRBJ2-7; abundance: many; CDR3aa: CATSVPDRSTYEQYF; CDR3nt: TGTGCCACCAGTGTCCCGGACAGGTCAACCTACGAGCAGTACTTC
d_gene: .; v_gene: TRBV18; j_gene: TRBJ2-3; abundance: few; CDR3aa: CASSRGVRTDTQYF; CDR3nt: TGTGCCAGCTCACGAGGAGTCAGAACAGATACGCAGTATTTT
d_gene: .; v_gene: TRBV25-1; j_gene: TRBJ2-7; abundance: .; CDR3aa: CASSDLGTFEQYF; CDR3nt: TGTGCCAGCAGTGATCTTGGGACCTTCGAGCAGTACTTC
d_gene: .; v_gene: TRBV7-8; j_gene: TRBJ2-1; abundance: .; CDR3aa: CASSLVAQPQLHF; CDR3nt: TGTGCCAGCAGCTTAGTTGCCCAGCCCCAGTTACATTTC
d_gene: .; v_gene: TRBV24-1; j_gene: TRBJ1-3; abundance: few; CDR3aa: CATSPSSGNTIYF; CDR3nt: TGTGCCACCAGTCCGAGCTCTGGAAACACCATATATTTT
d_gene: .; v_gene: TRBV24-1; j_gene: TRBJ2-3; abundance: .; CDR3aa: CATSQTDTQYF; CDR3nt: TGTGCCACCAGCCAGACCGACACGCAGTATTTT
d_gene: .; v_gene: TRBV30; j_gene: TRBJ1-1; abundance: many; CDR3aa: CAWASRGNTEAFF; CDR3nt: TGTGCCTGGGCTTCCCGGGGAAACACTGAAGCTTTCTTT
d_gene: TRBD2; v_gene: TRBV7-9; j_gene: TRBJ2-4; abundance: few; CDR3aa: CASSSPGGDIQYF; CDR3nt: TGTGCCAGCAGCTCCCCTGGGGGGGACATTCAGTACTTC
d_gene: .; v_gene: TRBV7-2; j_gene: TRBJ2-7; abundance: few; CDR3aa: CASSLMWGDEQYF; CDR3nt: TGTGCCAGCAGCTTAATGTGGGGAGACGAGCAGTACTTC
d_gene: TRBD1; v_gene: TRBV18; j_gene: TRBJ2-7; abundance: .; CDR3aa: CASSPPDRASHEQYF; CDR3nt: TGTGCCAGCTCACCACCCGACAGGGCCAGCCACGAGCAGTACTTC
d_gene: .; v_gene: TRBV5-6; j_gene: TRBJ2-7; abundance: many; CDR3aa: CASSPGYRSEQYF; CDR3nt: TGTGCCAGCAGCCCAGGGTATCGGAGCGAGCAGTACTTC
d_gene: .; v_gene: TRBV20-1; j_gene: TRBJ2-7; abundance: .; CDR3aa: CSARELGRVSYEQYF; CDR3nt: TGCAGTGCTAGAGAACTAGGCAGGGTCTCCTACGAGCAGTACTTC
d_gene: .; v_gene: TRBV6-2/TRBV6-3; j_gene: TRBJ1-1; abundance: .; CDR3aa: CASSYSVLRGANTEAFF; CDR3nt: TGTGCCAGCAGTTACTCGGTTCTACGGGGGGCTAACACTGAAGCTTTCTTT
d_gene: .; v_gene: TRBV27; j_gene: TRBJ1-1; abundance: many; CDR3aa: CAKAGSLANTEAFF; CDR3nt: TGTGCCAAGGCCGGCAGTTTAGCGAACACTGAAGCTTTCTTT
d_gene: TRBD1; v_gene: TRBV5-1; j_gene: TRBJ2-7; abundance: .; CDR3aa: CASSLAGQISYEQYF; CDR3nt: TGCGCCAGCAGCTTGGCGGGACAGATCTCCTACGAGCAGTACTTC
d_gene: TRBD2; v_gene: TRBV29-1; j_gene: TRBJ2-1; abundance: .; CDR3aa: CSARPAGRRLAGGNEQFF; CDR3nt: TGCAGCGCTAGACCCGCGGGCCGACGACTAGCGGGAGGGAATGAGCAGTTCTTC